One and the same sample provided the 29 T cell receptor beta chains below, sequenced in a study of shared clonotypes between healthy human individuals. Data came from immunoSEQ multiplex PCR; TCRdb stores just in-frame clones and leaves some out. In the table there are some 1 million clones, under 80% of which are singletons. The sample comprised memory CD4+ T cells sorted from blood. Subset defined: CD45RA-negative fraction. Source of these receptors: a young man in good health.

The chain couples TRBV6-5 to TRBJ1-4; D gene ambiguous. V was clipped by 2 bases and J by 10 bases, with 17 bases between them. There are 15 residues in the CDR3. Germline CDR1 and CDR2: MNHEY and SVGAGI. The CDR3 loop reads CASSYGSEGDVKLFF. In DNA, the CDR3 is TGTGCCAGCAGTTACGGTTCCGAAGGTGATGTAAAACTGTTTTTT.

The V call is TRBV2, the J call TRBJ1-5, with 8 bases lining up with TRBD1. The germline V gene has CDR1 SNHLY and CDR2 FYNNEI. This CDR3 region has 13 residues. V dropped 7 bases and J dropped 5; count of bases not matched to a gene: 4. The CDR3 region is CASNGQGDQPQHF. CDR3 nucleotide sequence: TGTGCCAGCAATGGACAGGGAGATCAGCCCCAGCATTTT.

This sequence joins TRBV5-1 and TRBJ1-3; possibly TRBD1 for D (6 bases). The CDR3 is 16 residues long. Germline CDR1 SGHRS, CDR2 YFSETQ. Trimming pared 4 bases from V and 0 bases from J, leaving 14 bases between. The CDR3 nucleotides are TGCGCCAGCAGCCTGGGGGGGCCCCGCTCTGGAAACACCATATATTTT. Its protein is CASSLGGPRSGNTIYF.

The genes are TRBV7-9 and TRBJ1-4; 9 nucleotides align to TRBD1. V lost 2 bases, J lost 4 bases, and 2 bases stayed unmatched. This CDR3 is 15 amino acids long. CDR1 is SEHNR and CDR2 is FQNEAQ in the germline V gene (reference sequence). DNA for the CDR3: TGTGCCAGCAGCTTAAGGGGACAGGGTAATGAAAAACTGTTTTTT. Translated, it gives CASSLRGQGNEKLFF.

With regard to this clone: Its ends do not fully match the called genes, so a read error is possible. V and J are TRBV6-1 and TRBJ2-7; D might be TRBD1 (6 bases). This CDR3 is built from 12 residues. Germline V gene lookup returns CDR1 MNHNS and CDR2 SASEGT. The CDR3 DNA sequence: TGCGGTATCGGACAGACCACTCTCGAGCAGTACTTC. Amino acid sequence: CGIGQTTLEQYF.

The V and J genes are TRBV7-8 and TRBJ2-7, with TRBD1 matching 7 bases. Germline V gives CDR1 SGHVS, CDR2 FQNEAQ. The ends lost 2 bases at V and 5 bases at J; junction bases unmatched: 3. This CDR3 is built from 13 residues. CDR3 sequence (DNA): TGTGCCAGCAGCTTAAGACAGGGCAACGAGCAGTACTTC. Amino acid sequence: CASSLRQGNEQYF.

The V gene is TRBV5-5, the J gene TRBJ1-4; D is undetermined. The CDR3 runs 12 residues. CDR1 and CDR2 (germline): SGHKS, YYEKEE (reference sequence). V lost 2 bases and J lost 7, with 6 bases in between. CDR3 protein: CASSFVGEKLFF. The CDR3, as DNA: TGTGCCAGCAGCTTTGTAGGTGAAAAACTGTTTTTT.

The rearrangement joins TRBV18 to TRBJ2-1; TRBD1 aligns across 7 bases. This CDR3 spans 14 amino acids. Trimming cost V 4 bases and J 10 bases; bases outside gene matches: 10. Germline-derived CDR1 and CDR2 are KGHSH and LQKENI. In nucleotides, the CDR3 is TGTGCCAGCTCACTCCGACAGGGAAGGCGGGAGCAGTTCTTC. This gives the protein CASSLRQGRREQFF.

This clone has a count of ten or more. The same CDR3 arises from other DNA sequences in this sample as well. CDR3 sequence reads: CSARTVRQFF. CDR3 nucleotides: TGCAGTGCTAGGACCGTACGGCAGTTCTTC. V usage is TRBV20-1 and J usage is TRBJ2-1; D not resolved. This CDR3 spans 10 amino acids. V was clipped by 3 bases and J by 12 bases, with 9 bases between them. In germline, CDR1 is DFQATT, CDR2 SNEGSKA (reference sequence).

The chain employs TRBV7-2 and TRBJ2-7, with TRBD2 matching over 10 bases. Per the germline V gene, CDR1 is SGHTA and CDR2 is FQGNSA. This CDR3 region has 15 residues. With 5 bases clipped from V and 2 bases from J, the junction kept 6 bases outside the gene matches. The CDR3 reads CASSLGTSATYEQYF. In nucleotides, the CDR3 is TGTGCCAGCAGCCTGGGGACTAGCGCTACCTACGAGCAGTACTTC.

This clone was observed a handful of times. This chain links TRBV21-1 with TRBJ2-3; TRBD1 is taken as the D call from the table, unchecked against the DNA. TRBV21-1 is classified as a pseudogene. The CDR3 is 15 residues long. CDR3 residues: CASKPGQGFADTQYF. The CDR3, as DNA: TGTGCCAGCAAACCGGGACAGGGCTTTGCAGATACGCAGTATTTT.

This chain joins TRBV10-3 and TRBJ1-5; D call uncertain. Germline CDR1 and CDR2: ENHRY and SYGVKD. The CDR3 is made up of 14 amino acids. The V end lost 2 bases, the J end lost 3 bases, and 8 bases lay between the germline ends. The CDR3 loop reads CAISEGGFNQPQHF. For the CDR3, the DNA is TGTGCCATCAGTGAGGGTGGCTTCAATCAGCCCCAGCATTTT.

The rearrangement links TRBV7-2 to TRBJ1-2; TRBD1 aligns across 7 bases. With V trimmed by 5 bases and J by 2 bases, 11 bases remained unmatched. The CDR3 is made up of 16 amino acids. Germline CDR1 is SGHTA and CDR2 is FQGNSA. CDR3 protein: CASSPAPGQANYGYTF. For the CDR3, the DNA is TGTGCCAGCAGCCCGGCCCCCGGACAGGCCAACTATGGCTACACCTTC.

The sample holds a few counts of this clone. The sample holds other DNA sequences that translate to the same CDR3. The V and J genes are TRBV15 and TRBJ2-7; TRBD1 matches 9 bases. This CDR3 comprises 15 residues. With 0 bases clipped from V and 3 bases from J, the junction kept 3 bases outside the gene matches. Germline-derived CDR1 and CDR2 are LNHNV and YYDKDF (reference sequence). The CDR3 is CATSRDLGQGYEQYF. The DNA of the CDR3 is TGTGCCACCAGCAGAGATCTGGGACAGGGCTACGAGCAGTACTTC.

CDR3 residues: CASRRQAAGAFF. CDR3 nucleotide sequence: TGTGCCAGCAGGAGGCAGGCCGCGGGAGCTTTCTTT. The rearrangement links TRBV28 to TRBJ1-1; no reliable D call. V lost 6 bases and J lost 10, with 15 bases in between. Germline loops: CDR1 MDHEN, CDR2 SYDVKM. The CDR3 runs 12 residues.

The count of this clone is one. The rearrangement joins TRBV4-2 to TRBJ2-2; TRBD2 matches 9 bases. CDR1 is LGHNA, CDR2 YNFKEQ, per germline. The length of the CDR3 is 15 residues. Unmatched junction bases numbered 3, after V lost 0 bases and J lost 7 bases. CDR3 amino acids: CASSQDLRGGGELFF. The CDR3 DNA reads TGTGCCAGCAGCCAAGATCTGCGGGGGGGCGGGGAGCTGTTTTTT.

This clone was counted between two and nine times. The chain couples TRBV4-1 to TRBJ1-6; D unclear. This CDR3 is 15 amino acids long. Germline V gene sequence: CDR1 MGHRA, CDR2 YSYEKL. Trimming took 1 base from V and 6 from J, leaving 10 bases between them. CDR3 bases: TGCGCCAGCAGCCAAGTCGAACCCCTTAATTCACCCCTCCACTTT. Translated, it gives CASSQVEPLNSPLHF.

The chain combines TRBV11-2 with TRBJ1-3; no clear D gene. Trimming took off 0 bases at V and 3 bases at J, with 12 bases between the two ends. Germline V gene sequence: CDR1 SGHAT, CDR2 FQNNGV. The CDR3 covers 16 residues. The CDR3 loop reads CASSLDSMSLGNTIYF. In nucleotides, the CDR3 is TGTGCCAGCAGCTTAGATAGTATGTCCCTTGGAAACACCATATATTTT.

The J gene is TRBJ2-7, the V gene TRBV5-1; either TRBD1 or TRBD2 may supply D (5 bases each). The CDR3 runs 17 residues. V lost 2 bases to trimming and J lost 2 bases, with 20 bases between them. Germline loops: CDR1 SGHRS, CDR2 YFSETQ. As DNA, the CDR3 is TGCGCCAGCAGCTTACAACCTACCGGGACCGTTGCCTACGAGCAGTACTTC. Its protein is CASSLQPTGTVAYEQYF.

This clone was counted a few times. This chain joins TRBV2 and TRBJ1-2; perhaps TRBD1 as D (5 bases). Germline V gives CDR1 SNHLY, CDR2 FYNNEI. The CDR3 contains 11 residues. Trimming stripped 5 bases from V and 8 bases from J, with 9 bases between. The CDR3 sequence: CASSQGIGYTF. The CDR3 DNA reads TGTGCCAGCAGTCAGGGAATAGGCTACACCTTC.

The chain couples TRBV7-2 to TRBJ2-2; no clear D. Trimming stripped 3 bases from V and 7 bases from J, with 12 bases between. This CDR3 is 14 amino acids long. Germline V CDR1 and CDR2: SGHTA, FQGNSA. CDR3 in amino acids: CASSFRDPLGELFF. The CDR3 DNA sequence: TGTGCCAGCAGCTTTAGGGATCCCCTCGGGGAGCTGTTTTTT. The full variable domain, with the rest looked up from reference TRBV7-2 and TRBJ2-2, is GAGVSQSPSNKVTEKGKDVELRCDPISGHTALYWYRQSLGQGLEFLIYFQGNSAPDKSGLPSDRFSAERTGGSVSTLTIQRTQQEDSAVYLCASSFRDPLGELFFGEGSRLTVL.

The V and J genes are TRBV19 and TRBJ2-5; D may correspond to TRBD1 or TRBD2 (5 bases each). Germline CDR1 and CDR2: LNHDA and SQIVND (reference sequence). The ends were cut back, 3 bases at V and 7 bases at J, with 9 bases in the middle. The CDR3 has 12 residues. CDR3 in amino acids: CASSMIGGTQYF. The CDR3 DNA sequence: TGTGCCAGTAGTATGATTGGGGGGACCCAGTACTTC.

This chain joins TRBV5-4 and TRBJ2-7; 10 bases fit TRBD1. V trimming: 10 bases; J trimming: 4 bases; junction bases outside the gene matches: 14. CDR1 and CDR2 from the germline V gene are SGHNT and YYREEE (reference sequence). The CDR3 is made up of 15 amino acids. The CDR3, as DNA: TGTGCCGCGGCCGAATCCGGGACAGGGGCTTACGAGCAGTACTTC. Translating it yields CAAAESGTGAYEQYF.

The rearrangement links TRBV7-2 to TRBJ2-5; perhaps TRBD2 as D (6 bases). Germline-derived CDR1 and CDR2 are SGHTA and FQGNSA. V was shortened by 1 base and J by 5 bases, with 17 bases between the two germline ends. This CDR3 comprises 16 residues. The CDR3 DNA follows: TGTGCCAGCAGCTTAGGAGTAGCGGTAAATCGCGAGACCCAGTACTTC. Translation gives CASSLGVAVNRETQYF.

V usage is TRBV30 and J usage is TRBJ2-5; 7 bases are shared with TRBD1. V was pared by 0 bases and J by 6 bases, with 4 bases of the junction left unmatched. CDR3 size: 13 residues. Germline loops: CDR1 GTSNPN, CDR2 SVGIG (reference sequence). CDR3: CAWSVPGGKTQYF. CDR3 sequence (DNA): TGTGCCTGGAGTGTACCAGGGGGAAAGACCCAGTACTTC.

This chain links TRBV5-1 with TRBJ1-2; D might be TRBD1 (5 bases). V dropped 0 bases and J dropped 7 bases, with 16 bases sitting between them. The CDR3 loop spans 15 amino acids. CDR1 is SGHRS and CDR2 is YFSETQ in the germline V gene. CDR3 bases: TGCGCCAGCAGCTTGGGTAGGGACGAGGCCAGTGGCTACACCTTC. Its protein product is CASSLGRDEASGYTF.

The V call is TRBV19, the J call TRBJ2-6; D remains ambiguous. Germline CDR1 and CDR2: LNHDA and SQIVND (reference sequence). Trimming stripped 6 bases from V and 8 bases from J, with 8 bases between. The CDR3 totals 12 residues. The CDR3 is CASSLSTNVLTF. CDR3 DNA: TGTGCCAGTAGCCTCAGTACCAACGTCCTGACTTTC.

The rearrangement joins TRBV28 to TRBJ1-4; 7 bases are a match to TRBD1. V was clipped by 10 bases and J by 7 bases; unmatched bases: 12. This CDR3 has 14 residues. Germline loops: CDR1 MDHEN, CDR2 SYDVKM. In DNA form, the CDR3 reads TGTGCCACGACAGGGAGTGGTTTGGGTGAAAAACTGTTTTTT. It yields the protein CATTGSGLGEKLFF.

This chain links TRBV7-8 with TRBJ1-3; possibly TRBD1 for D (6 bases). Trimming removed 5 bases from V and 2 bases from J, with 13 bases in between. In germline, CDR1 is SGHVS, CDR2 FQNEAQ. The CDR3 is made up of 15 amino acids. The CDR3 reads CASSTVGGPGNTIYF. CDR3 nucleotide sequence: TGTGCCAGCAGCACCGTAGGGGGACCTGGAAACACCATATATTTT.